Following are 2 T cell receptor beta chains from one sample sequenced in a study of blood T cell repertoires in COVID-19. Assay: immunoSEQ multiplex PCR; the TCRdb copy retains only in-frame clones and omits some. The profile covers 200,000 to 300,000 clones, with approximately 91% appearing a single time and over 0.55% taken by the ten largest. Sequenced material: peripheral blood. The receptors here all came from a human donor in a cohort sampled during active COVID-19.

The chain is built from TRBV6-5 and TRBJ1-1, with D unclear. The CDR3 sequence is 13 residues long. Between the trimmed V and J ends, which lost 5 bases and 5 bases, there was a span of 12 bases. The germline gives CDR1 MNHEY, CDR2 SVGAGI. The CDR3 coding sequence is TGTGCCAGCAGTCGCGAACGGAGGACTGAAGCTTTCTTT. Protein: CASSRERRTEAFF.

This chain uses TRBV9 with TRBJ1-4, with D uncertain. V was pared by 0 bases and J by 5 bases, with 5 bases between. CDR1 and CDR2 from the germline V gene are SGDLS and YYNGEE. The CDR3 extends over 13 amino acids. Written as DNA, the CDR3 is TGTGCCAGCAGCGTAGACGGGAATGAAAAACTGTTTTTT. It codes for CASSVDGNEKLFF.